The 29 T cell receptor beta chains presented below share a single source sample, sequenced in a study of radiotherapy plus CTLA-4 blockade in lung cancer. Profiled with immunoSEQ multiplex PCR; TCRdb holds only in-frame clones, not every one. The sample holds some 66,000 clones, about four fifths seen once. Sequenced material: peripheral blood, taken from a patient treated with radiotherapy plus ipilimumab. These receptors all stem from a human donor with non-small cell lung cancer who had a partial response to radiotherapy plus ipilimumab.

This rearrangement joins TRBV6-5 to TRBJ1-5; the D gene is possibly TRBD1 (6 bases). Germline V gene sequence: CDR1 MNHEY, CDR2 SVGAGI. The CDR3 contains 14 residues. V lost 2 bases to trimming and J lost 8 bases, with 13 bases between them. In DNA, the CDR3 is TGTGCCAGCAGTTACGCGGGGGGCGGCGAGCCCCAGCATTTT. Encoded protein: CASSYAGGGEPQHF.

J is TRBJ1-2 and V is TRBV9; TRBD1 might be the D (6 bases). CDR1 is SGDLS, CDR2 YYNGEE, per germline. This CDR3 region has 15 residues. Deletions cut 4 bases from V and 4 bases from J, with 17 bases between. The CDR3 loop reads CASSPTGLLSYGYTF. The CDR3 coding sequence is TGTGCCAGCAGCCCGACAGGACTCCTATCCTATGGCTACACCTTC.

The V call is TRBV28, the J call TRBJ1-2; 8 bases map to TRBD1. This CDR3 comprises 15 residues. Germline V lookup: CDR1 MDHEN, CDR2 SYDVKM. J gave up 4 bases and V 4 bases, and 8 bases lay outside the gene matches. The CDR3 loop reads CASSSSSTGAYGYTF. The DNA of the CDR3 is TGTGCCAGCAGTTCCTCTTCGACAGGGGCCTATGGCTACACCTTC.

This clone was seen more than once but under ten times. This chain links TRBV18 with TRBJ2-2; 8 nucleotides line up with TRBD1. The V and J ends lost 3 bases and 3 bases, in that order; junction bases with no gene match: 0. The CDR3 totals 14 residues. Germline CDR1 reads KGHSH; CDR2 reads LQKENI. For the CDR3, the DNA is TGTGCCAGCTCACCGACAGGGGACACCGGGGAGCTGTTTTTT. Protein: CASSPTGDTGELFF.

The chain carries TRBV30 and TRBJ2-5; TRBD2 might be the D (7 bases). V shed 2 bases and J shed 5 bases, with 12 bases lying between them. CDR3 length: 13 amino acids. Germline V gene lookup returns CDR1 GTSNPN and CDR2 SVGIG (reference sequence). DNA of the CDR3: TGTGCCTGGAGTTCGGGGGGCGTTGAGACCCAGTACTTC. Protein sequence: CAWSSGGVETQYF.

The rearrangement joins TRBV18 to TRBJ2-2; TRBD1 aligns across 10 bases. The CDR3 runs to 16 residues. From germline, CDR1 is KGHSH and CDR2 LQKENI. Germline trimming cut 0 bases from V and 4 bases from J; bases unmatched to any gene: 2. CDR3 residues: CASSPPGQGTTGELFF. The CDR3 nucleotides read TGTGCCAGCTCACCACCGGGACAGGGGACCACCGGGGAGCTGTTTTTT.

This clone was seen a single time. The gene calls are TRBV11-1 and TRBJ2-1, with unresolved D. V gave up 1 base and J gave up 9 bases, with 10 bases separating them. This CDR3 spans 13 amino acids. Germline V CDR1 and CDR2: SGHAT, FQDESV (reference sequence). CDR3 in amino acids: CASSLGLSTEQFF. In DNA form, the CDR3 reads TGTGCCAGCAGCTTAGGTCTTAGCACTGAGCAGTTCTTC.

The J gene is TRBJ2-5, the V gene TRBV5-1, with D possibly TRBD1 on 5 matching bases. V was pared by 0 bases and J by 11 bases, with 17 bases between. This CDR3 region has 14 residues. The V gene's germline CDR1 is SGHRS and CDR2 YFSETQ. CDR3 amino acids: CASSLGVTLQEQYF. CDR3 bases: TGCGCCAGCAGCTTGGGGGTAACCCTACAGGAGCAGTACTTC. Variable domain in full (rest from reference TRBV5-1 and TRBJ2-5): KAGVTQTPRYLIKTRGQQVTLSCSPISGHRSVSWYQQTPGQGLQFLFEYFSETQRNKGNFPGRFSGRQFSNSRSEMNVSTLELGDSALYLCASSLGVTLQEQYFGPGTRLLVL.

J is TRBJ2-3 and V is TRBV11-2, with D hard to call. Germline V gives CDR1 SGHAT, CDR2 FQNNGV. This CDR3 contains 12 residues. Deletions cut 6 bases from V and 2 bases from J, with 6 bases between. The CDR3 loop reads CASSSNTDTQYF. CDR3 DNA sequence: TGTGCCAGCAGTTCCAACACAGATACGCAGTATTTT.

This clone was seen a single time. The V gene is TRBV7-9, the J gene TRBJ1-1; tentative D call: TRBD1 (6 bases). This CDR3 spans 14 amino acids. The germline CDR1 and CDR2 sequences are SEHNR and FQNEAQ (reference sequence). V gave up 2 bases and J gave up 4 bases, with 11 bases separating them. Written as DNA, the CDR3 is TGTGCCAGCAGCTTAACAGGGTCGGCCACTGAAGCTTTCTTT. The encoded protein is CASSLTGSATEAFF.

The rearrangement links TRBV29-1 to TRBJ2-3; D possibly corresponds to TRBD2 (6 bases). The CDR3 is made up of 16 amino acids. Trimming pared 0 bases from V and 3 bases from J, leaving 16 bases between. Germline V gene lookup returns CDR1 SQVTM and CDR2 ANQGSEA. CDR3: CSVEDPRRAATDTQYF. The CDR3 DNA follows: TGCAGCGTTGAAGATCCCCGGAGGGCCGCGACAGATACGCAGTATTTT.

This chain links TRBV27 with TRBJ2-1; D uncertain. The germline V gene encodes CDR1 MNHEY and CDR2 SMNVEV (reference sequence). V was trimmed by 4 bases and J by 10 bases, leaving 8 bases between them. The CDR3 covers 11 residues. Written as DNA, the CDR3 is TGTGCCAGCAGTTCCGCAGTCGAGCAGTTCTTC. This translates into CASSSAVEQFF.

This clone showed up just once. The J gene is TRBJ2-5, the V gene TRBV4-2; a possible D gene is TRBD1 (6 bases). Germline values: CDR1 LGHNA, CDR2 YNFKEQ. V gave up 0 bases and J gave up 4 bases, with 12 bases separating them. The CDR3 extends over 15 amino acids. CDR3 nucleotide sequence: TGTGCCAGCAGCCAAGAAGGGGGATTGGGAGAGACCCAGTACTTC. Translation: CASSQEGGLGETQYF.

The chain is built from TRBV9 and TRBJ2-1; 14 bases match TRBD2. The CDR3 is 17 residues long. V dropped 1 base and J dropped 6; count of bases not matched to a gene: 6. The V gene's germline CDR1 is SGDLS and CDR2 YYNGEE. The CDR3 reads CASSVYYGTSGSNEQFF. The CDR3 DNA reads TGTGCCAGCAGCGTATACTACGGGACTAGCGGGAGCAATGAGCAGTTCTTC.

The CDR3 DNA reads TGCGCCAGCAGCGTCCGTGTGACTAGCGCCGAAGAGACCCAGTACTTC. Protein: CASSVRVTSAEETQYF. The chain recombines TRBV5-1 with TRBJ2-5; 8 bases are a match to TRBD2. The V segment lost 4 bases and the J segment 3 bases; nucleotides outside the gene matches: 11. The CDR3 extends over 16 amino acids. CDR1 and CDR2 from the germline V gene are SGHRS and YFSETQ.

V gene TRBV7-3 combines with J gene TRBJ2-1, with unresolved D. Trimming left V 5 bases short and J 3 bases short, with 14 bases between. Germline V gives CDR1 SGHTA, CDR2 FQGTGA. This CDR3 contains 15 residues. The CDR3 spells CASSQGQRSYNEQFF. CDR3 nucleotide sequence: TGTGCCAGCAGCCAAGGCCAGCGTAGCTACAATGAGCAGTTCTTC.

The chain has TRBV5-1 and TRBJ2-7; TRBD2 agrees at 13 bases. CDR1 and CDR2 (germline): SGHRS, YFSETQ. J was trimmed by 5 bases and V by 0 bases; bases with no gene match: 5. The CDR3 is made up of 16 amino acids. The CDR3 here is CASSLGTSGRANEQYF. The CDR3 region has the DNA TGCGCCAGCAGCTTGGGTACTAGCGGGAGGGCCAACGAGCAGTACTTC.

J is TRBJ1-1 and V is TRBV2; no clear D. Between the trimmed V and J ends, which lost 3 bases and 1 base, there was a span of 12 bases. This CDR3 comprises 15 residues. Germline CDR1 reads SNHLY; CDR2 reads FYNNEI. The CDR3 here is CASSETYRSNTEAFF. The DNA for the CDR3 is TGTGCCAGCAGTGAGACATACAGATCGAACACTGAAGCTTTCTTT. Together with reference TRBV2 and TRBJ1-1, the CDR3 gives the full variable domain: EPEVTQTPSHQVTQMGQEVILRCVPISNHLYFYWYRQILGQKVEFLVSFYNNEISEKSEIFDDQFSVERPDGSNFTLKIRSTKLEDSAMYFCASSETYRSNTEAFFGQGTRLTVV.

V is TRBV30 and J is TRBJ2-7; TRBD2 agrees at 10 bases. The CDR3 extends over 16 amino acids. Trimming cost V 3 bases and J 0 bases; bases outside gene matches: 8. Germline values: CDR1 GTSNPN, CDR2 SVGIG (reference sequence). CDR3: CAWRKTSGPVSYEQYF. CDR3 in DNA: TGTGCCTGGAGGAAGACTAGCGGGCCTGTCTCCTACGAGCAGTACTTC.

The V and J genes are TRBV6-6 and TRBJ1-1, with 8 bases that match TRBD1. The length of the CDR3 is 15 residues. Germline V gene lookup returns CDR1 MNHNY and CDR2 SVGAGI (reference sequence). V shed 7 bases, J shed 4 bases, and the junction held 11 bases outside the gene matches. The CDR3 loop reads CASTTSGGRGTEAFF. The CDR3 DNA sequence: TGTGCCAGCACCACCTCAGGGGGCCGAGGCACTGAAGCTTTCTTT.

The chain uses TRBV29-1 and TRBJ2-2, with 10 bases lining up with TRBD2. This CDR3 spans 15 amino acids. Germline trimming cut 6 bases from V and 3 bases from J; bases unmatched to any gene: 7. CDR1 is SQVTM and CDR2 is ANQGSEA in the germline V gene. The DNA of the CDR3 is TGCAGCGTACGCCTGACTAGCGGGTACACCGGGGAGCTGTTTTTT. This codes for CSVRLTSGYTGELFF.

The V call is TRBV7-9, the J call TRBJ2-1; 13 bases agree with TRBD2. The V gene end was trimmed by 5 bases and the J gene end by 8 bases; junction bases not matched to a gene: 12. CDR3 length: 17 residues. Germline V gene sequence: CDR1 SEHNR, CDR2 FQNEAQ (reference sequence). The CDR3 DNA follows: TGTGCCAGCAGCCCCCCCCTACTAGCGGGAGGGACGGATGAGCAGTTCTTC. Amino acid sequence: CASSPPLLAGGTDEQFF.

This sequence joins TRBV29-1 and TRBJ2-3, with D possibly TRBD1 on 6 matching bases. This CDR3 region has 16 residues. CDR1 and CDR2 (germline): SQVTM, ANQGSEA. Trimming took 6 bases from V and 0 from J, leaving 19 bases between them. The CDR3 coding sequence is TGCAGCGTGCGAGGGATACCAGGGGAAAGCACAGATACGCAGTATTTT. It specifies CSVRGIPGESTDTQYF.

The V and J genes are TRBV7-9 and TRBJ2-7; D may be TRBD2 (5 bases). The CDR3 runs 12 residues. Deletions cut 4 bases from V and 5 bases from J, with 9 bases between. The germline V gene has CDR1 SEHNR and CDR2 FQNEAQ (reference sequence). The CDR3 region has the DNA TGTGCCAGCAGCTCCAGAGGGAACGAGCAGTACTTC. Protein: CASSSRGNEQYF.

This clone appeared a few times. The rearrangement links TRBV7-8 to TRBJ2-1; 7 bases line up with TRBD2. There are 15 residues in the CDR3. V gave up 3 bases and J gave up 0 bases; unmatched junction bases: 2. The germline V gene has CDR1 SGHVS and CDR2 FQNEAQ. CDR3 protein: CASSFLADSYNEQFF. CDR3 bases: TGTGCCAGCAGCTTCCTAGCGGACTCCTACAATGAGCAGTTCTTC.

The chain's CDR3 is CASSPDRGEKLFF. CDR3 bases: TGTGCCAGCAGCCCGGACAGGGGGGAAAAACTGTTTTTT. V gene TRBV5-4 combines with J gene TRBJ1-4, with TRBD1 identical over 10 bases. The junction had 2 bases not matched to a gene; V was cut back by 4 bases and J by 8 bases. The CDR3 is 13 amino acids. The germline V gene encodes CDR1 SGHNT and CDR2 YYREEE (reference sequence).

The DNA for the CDR3 is TGTGCCAGCAGCGAAAGATCAAGCGGGAGTAACTACGAGCAGTACTTC. Translating gives CASSERSSGSNYEQYF. The V call is TRBV9, the J call TRBJ2-7, with 8 bases that match TRBD2. There are 16 residues in the CDR3. With 3 bases clipped from V and 3 bases from J, the junction kept 11 bases outside the gene matches. Germline V gene lookup returns CDR1 SGDLS and CDR2 YYNGEE.

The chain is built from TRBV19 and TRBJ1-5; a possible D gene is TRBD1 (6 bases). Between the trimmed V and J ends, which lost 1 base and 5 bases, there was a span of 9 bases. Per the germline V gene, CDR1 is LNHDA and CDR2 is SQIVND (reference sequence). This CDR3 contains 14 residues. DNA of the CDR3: TGTGCCAGTAGTATAGTAGGGGGATATCAGCCCCAGCATTTT. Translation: CASSIVGGYQPQHF.

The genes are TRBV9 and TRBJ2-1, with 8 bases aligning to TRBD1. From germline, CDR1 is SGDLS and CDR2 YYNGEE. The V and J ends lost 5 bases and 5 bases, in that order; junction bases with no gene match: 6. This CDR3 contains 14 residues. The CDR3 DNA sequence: TGTGCCAGCAGTTGGACAGGGCACAACAATGAGCAGTTCTTC. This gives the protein CASSWTGHNNEQFF.